The rows below give T cell receptor beta chains drawn from one sample of a study of CD8 T cells in ankylosing spondylitis. TCRdb processed the 5' RACE reads anew with MiXCR; each CDR3 protein has one entry. This sample has about 350,000 distinct CDR3 sequences; 20% to 25% occur once, and the top ten carry under 15%. Sequenced input: blood, either unsorted or a sorted T cell fraction (not recorded which). Receptors originate from a male donor with ankylosing spondylitis or in good health (not recorded which). Each CDR3 is given with its conserved first and last residue. The order of the fields is J gene, clone size, V gene, D gene, CDR3 DNA, CDR3 protein. The D gene is left open where the match is weak. Clone size is given for some rows only: seen once, a few or many times, or a class if the clone is expanded.

j_gene: TRBJ2-1
abundance: few
v_gene: TRBV7-9
d_gene: TRBD2
CDR3nt: TGTGCCAGCAGCTTATGGGCGGGGGGGTGGTTCTTC
CDR3aa: CASSLWAGGWFF

j_gene: TRBJ2-1
abundance: few
v_gene: TRBV27
d_gene: -
CDR3nt: TGTGCCAGCAGTTTCCCGGGGTCCGATGAGCAGTTCTTC
CDR3aa: CASSFPGSDEQFF

j_gene: TRBJ2-5
abundance: -
v_gene: TRBV11-2
d_gene: TRBD2
CDR3nt: TGTGCCAGCAGCTTAGATGGGTCGGGGGGAATGTTCGTAGAAGAGACCCAGTACTTC
CDR3aa: CASSLDGSGGMFVEETQYF

j_gene: TRBJ2-5
abundance: few
v_gene: TRBV4-2
d_gene: -
CDR3nt: TGTGCCAGCAGCCAAGATGGCGGGTACCAAGAGACCCAGTACTTC
CDR3aa: CASSQDGGYQETQYF

j_gene: TRBJ2-7
abundance: -
v_gene: TRBV10-2
d_gene: TRBD1
CDR3nt: TGCGCCAGCAGGCCGGGACAGGGTTTGGGCGAGCAGTACTTC
CDR3aa: CASRPGQGLGEQYF

j_gene: TRBJ2-1
abundance: few
v_gene: TRBV27
d_gene: -
CDR3nt: TGTGCCAGCACCTCCGGGACTTACTCCTACAATGAGCAGTTCTTC
CDR3aa: CASTSGTYSYNEQFF

j_gene: TRBJ2-1
abundance: many
v_gene: TRBV7-2
d_gene: TRBD2
CDR3nt: TGTGCTAGCAGCCGGGGACTAGACAATGAGCAGTTCTTC
CDR3aa: CASSRGLDNEQFF

j_gene: TRBJ2-5
abundance: -
v_gene: TRBV7-9
d_gene: -
CDR3nt: TGTGCCAGCAGCTTAGGGACCCCCCAGGGGGAGACCCAGTACTTC
CDR3aa: CASSLGTPQGETQYF

j_gene: TRBJ2-2
abundance: few
v_gene: TRBV28
d_gene: TRBD1
CDR3nt: TGTGCCAGCAGTTTTGACAGGGAACTAACCGGGGAGCTGTTTTTT
CDR3aa: CASSFDRELTGELFF

j_gene: TRBJ2-3
abundance: -
v_gene: TRBV11-1
d_gene: TRBD2
CDR3nt: TGTGCCAGCAGCCCTTCTAGCGGGGGGGGAACTAGCACAGATACGCAGTATTTT
CDR3aa: CASSPSSGGGTSTDTQYF

j_gene: TRBJ2-6
abundance: few
v_gene: TRBV2
d_gene: -
CDR3nt: TGTGCGCGACTTCATACCTCTGGGGCCAACGTCCTGACTTTC
CDR3aa: CARLHTSGANVLTF

j_gene: TRBJ2-1
abundance: few
v_gene: TRBV7-9
d_gene: -
CDR3nt: TGTGCCAGCAGCTTAGGACCCTTAAGGGATGAGCAGTTCTTC
CDR3aa: CASSLGPLRDEQFF

j_gene: TRBJ2-3
abundance: -
v_gene: TRBV5-6
d_gene: -
CDR3nt: TGTGCCAGCAGCTTGGCCGCTTCGGTGGATACGCAGTATTTT
CDR3aa: CASSLAASVDTQYF

j_gene: TRBJ2-7
abundance: -
v_gene: TRBV12-3/TRBV12-4
d_gene: -
CDR3nt: TGTGCCAGCAGTTTCGGGCAGGGCCACGAGCAGTACTTC
CDR3aa: CASSFGQGHEQYF

j_gene: TRBJ2-2
abundance: few
v_gene: TRBV20-1
d_gene: -
CDR3nt: TGCAGTGCTGAAGACCGAGACACCGGGGAGCTGTTTTTT
CDR3aa: CSAEDRDTGELFF

j_gene: TRBJ2-3
abundance: few
v_gene: TRBV28
d_gene: -
CDR3nt: TGTGCCAGCAGTTTAAGGTCTCCGGCAGATACGCAGTATTTT
CDR3aa: CASSLRSPADTQYF

j_gene: TRBJ2-3
abundance: few
v_gene: TRBV20-1
d_gene: TRBD2
CDR3nt: TGCAGTGCCCGCGGGGGTAGGACAGATACGCAGTATTTT
CDR3aa: CSARGGRTDTQYF

j_gene: TRBJ2-2
abundance: -
v_gene: TRBV6-1
d_gene: -
CDR3nt: TGTGCCAGCAGTGGGCTGACGGGGACCGGGGAGCTGTTTTTT
CDR3aa: CASSGLTGTGELFF